Listed below are T cell receptor beta chains from one sample, sequenced in a study of blood T cell repertoires in COVID-19. Only in-frame clones appear in the TCRdb table, and some are missing; sequencing was by immunoSEQ multiplex PCR. The sample holds about 210,000 clones, around four fifths seen once. The sequencing input was peripheral blood. The receptors stem from a woman between 50 and 59 years old with active or convalescent COVID-19. The conserved cysteine and the conserved F or W are not part of the CDR3 here.

TRBV20-1,TRBJ1-5,SASTGGGPQH
TRBV25-1,TRBJ1-1,ASSEQGGMNTEAF
TRBV27,TRBJ1-2,ARGPVYGYT
TRBV24-1,TRBJ1-5,ATNQAGQPQH
TRBV29-1,TRBJ2-7,SGTSPPYEQY
TRBV5-6,TRBJ2-5,ASSLVGQGGETQY
TRBV5-4,TRBJ1-6,ASSSPGGRGLKSPLH
TRBV19,TRBJ2-7,ASSQTYMLAGAGPYEQY
TRBV30,TRBJ2-6,ACRVSGANVLT
TRBV7-8,TRBJ1-2,ASSLAAGGGYT
TRBV20-1,TRBJ1-4,SASPAGAELNEKLF
TRBV18,TRBJ1-1,ASSSGLNTEAF
TRBV9,TRBJ2-1,ASSVGYYADRDEQF
TRBV28,TRBJ1-2,ASSESGGKGYGYT
TRBV3-1/TRBV3-2,TRBJ1-4,ASSPLGTANEKLF
TRBV1,TRBJ2-1,TSSQDNPWTSGAYNEQF
TRBV3-1/TRBV3-2,TRBJ2-2,ASSHLAGGGELF
TRBV18,TRBJ1-1,ASSPQVANTEAF
TRBV29-1,TRBJ2-3,SVEVRQTSTDTQY
TRBV20-1,TRBJ1-1,SAKWALEAF
TRBV9,TRBJ2-3,ASSPGSGGGTQY
TRBV6-6,TRBJ1-2,ASSQPPGQGDYGYT
TRBV9,TRBJ1-1,ASSAGDSRSTEAF
TRBV6-5,TRBJ1-2,ASMIVHRGGYGYT
TRBV24-1,TRBJ2-1,ATSDPLGTSGRGSYNEQF
TRBV4-1,TRBJ2-1,ASSQGTSGKIEQF
TRBV28,TRBJ1-6,ASSPIRNSPLH
TRBV6-5,TRBJ2-2,ASSRGGAGAGELF
TRBV3-1/TRBV3-2,TRBJ1-1,ASSQTFGDTPNTEAF
TRBV28,TRBJ1-5,ASRGGTGGGQPQH
TRBV7-6,TRBJ1-1,ASSLDRATEAF
TRBV27,TRBJ2-3,ASSLSGGAGDTQY
TRBV2,TRBJ2-1,ASGTSGGQQF
TRBV4-2,TRBJ2-7,ASSPLDPIDEQY
TRBV30,TRBJ2-7,AWTPMQGRIYEQY
TRBV24-1,TRBJ1-2,ATSDPGQNYGYT
TRBV30,TRBJ2-1,AWSVLAGNEQF
TRBV7-9,TRBJ2-5,ASGRLGGRGETQY
TRBV19,TRBJ2-3,ASNPSGRSTDTQY
TRBV5-1,TRBJ2-5,ASSLLGPPLGETQY
TRBV6-5,TRBJ1-1,ASSYPGQRTEAF
TRBV27,TRBJ2-1,ASSLAGRAYNEQF
TRBV2,TRBJ2-2,ASSLGQGMNTGELF
TRBV3-1/TRBV3-2,TRBJ1-3,ASSHLTGYSGNTIY
TRBV2,TRBJ1-1,ASRGPQGPTEAF
TRBV5-1,TRBJ1-1,ASSLDPVGEH
TRBV3-1/TRBV3-2,TRBJ1-6,ASSQVSGTALH
TRBV5-4,TRBJ2-2,ASSPAGALTGELF
TRBV18,TRBJ1-1,ASSPAMSGGGTEAF
TRBV7-9,TRBJ2-7,ASSLASSGSYEQY
TRBV19,TRBJ1-1,ASQLGPEAF
TRBV3-1/TRBV3-2,TRBJ2-7,ASSQLGREQY
TRBV5-4,TRBJ1-6,ASSFADRGRNSPLH
TRBV19,TRBJ1-3,ASSRGQGNTIY
TRBV19,TRBJ2-5,ASSTGTRSYETQY
TRBV6-5,TRBJ2-3,ASSRPKGTDTQY
TRBV6-1,TRBJ1-1,ASSEGGGRSNTEAF
TRBV20-1,TRBJ1-6,SASQGLGSPLH
TRBV7-2,TRBJ2-3,ASSLVRAGGGGARDTQY